One sample yielded the 23 T cell receptor beta chains listed below, sequenced in a study of blood T cell repertoires in COVID-19. TCRdb keeps only in-frame clones here, not all; method: immunoSEQ multiplex PCR. The sample holds approximately 150,000 clones; roughly 89% are singletons and the top ten take 1.5% to 2%. The sample comprised peripheral blood. Source of these receptors: a woman between 50 and 59 years old with acute or convalescent COVID-19.

The table lists this clone with a count of one. The chain combines TRBV10-3 with TRBJ1-2; 7 nucleotides align to TRBD1. With V trimmed by 8 bases and J by 5 bases, 11 bases remained unmatched. This CDR3 spans 14 amino acids. Germline CDR1 ENHRY, CDR2 SYGVKD. CDR3 loop: CAIGDRDGIYGYTF. The CDR3 DNA reads TGTGCCATCGGCGACAGGGATGGCATTTATGGCTACACCTTC.

The rearrangement links TRBV4-3 to TRBJ2-1; TRBD2 aligns across 10 bases. The CDR3 contains 15 residues. The J segment lost 3 bases and the V segment lost 4 bases, leaving 3 bases of the junction unmatched. The germline gives CDR1 LGHNA, CDR2 YSLEER. CDR3 sequence (DNA): TGCGCCAGCAGCCCCGGGACTAGCGACTACAATGAGCAGTTCTTC. Encoded protein: CASSPGTSDYNEQFF.

The chain combines TRBV18 with TRBJ1-1; perhaps TRBD1 as D (6 bases). This CDR3 has 18 amino acids. V lost 2 bases and J 4 bases, leaving 23 bases between the germline ends. Germline-derived CDR1 and CDR2 are KGHSH and LQKENI. The DNA for the CDR3 is TGTGCCAGCTCACCAGGTTCACCCAGGACAGTCGTCGCCACTGAAGCTTTCTTT. Amino acids: CASSPGSPRTVVATEAFF. The whole variable domain, remainder taken from reference TRBV18 and TRBJ1-1, is NAGVMQNPRHLVRRRGQEARLRCSPMKGHSHVYWYRQLPEEGLKFMVYLQKENIIDESGMPKERFSAEFPKEGPSILRIQQVVRGDSAAYFCASSPGSPRTVVATEAFFGQGTRLTVV.

The chain joins TRBV15 to TRBJ2-5, with 7 bases aligning to TRBD2. The CDR3 is made up of 14 amino acids. Germline V CDR1 and CDR2: LNHNV, YYDKDF (reference sequence). The ends lost 2 bases at V and 5 bases at J; junction bases unmatched: 5. The CDR3 loop reads CATSRKTSRETQYF. CDR3 nucleotides: TGTGCCACCAGCAGAAAGACTAGCCGGGAGACCCAGTACTTC. The entire variable domain, with the rest obtained from reference TRBV15 and TRBJ2-5, is as follows: DAMVIQNPRYQVTQFGKPVTLSCSQTLNHNVMYWYQQKSSQAPKLLFHYYDKDFNNEADTPDNFQSRRPNTSFCFLDIRSPGLGDTAMYLCATSRKTSRETQYFGPGTRLLVL.

V usage is TRBV7-9 and J usage is TRBJ1-4, with 9 bases fitting TRBD1. Trimming removed 7 bases from V and 7 bases from J; junction bases left unmatched: 16. CDR3 length equals 17 residues. Germline lookup yields CDR1 SEHNR and CDR2 FQNEAQ (reference sequence). The CDR3 region is CASTTGTGISLGEKLFF. The CDR3 DNA reads TGTGCCAGCACCACGGGGACAGGGATTTCACTGGGTGAAAAACTGTTTTTT.

The chain links TRBV4-1 to TRBJ1-2; 10 nucleotides agree with TRBD1. The CDR3 has 16 amino acids. CDR1 is MGHRA and CDR2 is YSYEKL in the germline V gene. Losses at the gene ends were 1 base for V and 3 bases for J; bases not matched to a gene: 5. CDR3 sequence: CASSQGGTGAYYGYTF. As DNA, the CDR3 is TGCGCCAGCAGCCAAGGGGGGACAGGGGCCTACTATGGCTACACCTTC.

This clone has just a few counts. The J gene is TRBJ1-6, the V gene TRBV27, with D unclear. Trimming took 5 bases from V and 2 from J, leaving 16 bases between them. This CDR3 is 17 amino acids long. In germline, CDR1 is MNHEY, CDR2 SMNVEV (reference sequence). The CDR3, as DNA: TGTGCCAGCAGTCCGATCTCCCCGACTACCTATAATTCACCCCTCCACTTT. This gives the protein CASSPISPTTYNSPLHF.

In this sample, this clone turned up once. The rearrangement joins TRBV4-1 to TRBJ1-3; no clear D gene. This CDR3 has 17 amino acids. V was pared by 0 bases and J by 2 bases, with 14 bases between. CDR1 and CDR2 from the germline V gene are MGHRA and YSYEKL. The CDR3 DNA sequence: TGCGCCAGCAGCCAAGATTTCGGTCAGCAGGCTGGAAACACCATATATTTT. Its translation: CASSQDFGQQAGNTIYF.

This chain uses TRBV6-5 with TRBJ2-7; D perhaps matches TRBD1 (5 bases). The CDR3 covers 15 residues. The germline V and J ends were trimmed by 7 bases and 3 bases, with 19 bases remaining between them. Germline CDR1 MNHEY, CDR2 SVGAGI. CDR3 sequence (DNA): TGTGCCAGCAAGGGGTCAGGGAATGAATTCTACGAGCAGTACTTC. This codes for CASKGSGNEFYEQYF.

The chain combines TRBV10-3 with TRBJ1-1; D call uncertain. V was shortened by 2 bases and J by 4 bases, with 14 bases between the two germline ends. This CDR3 spans 15 amino acids. Germline CDR1 and CDR2: ENHRY and SYGVKD. The CDR3 is CAISEDMGGVTEAFF. The CDR3 DNA reads TGTGCCATCAGTGAGGACATGGGAGGAGTCACTGAAGCTTTCTTT.

CDR3 in DNA: TGCGCCAGCAGCCTCCTGGGACATACTAATCAGCCCCAGCATTTT. Encoded protein: CASSLLGHTNQPQHF. The chain links TRBV5-1 to TRBJ1-5; the D gene is possibly TRBD1 (6 bases). Germline assignment: CDR1 SGHRS and CDR2 YFSETQ. V lost 4 bases and J lost 4, with 15 bases in between. There are 15 residues in the CDR3.

The rearrangement uses TRBV10-3 and TRBJ1-1; TRBD1 aligns across 8 bases. The germline CDR1 and CDR2 sequences are ENHRY and SYGVKD. After removal of 7 bases from V and 0 bases from J, the junction contained 4 bases not matched to a gene. This CDR3 has 14 residues. The CDR3 DNA reads TGTGCCATCACCGTGGACAGGGTGAACACTGAAGCTTTCTTT. Protein product: CAITVDRVNTEAFF.

This clone has a handful of counts. The CDR3 region is CATSLKGQGSNQPQHF. The CDR3 DNA follows: TGTGCCACCAGCTTGAAGGGACAGGGAAGCAATCAGCCCCAGCATTTT. The V and J genes are TRBV15 and TRBJ1-5; 9 nucleotides agree with TRBD1. The CDR3 is made up of 16 amino acids. V lost 5 bases and J lost 1; bases outside the gene matches: 6. Germline CDR1 is LNHNV and CDR2 is YYDKDF (reference sequence).

This clone showed up just once. CDR3 loop: CASSQPGQGVGKLFF. CDR3 bases: TGTGCCAGCAGTCAACCGGGACAGGGGGTCGGAAAACTGTTTTTT. The J gene is TRBJ1-4, the V gene TRBV7-9, with 11 bases lining up with TRBD1. The CDR3 is 15 amino acids. CDR1 is SEHNR, CDR2 FQNEAQ, per germline (reference sequence). With V trimmed by 6 bases and J by 10 bases, 10 bases remained unmatched.

The chain links TRBV9 to TRBJ2-6; D is ambiguous. V lost 0 bases and J lost 0, with 4 bases in between. CDR1 is SGDLS and CDR2 is YYNGEE in the germline V gene. The CDR3 has 15 residues. Here the CDR3 reads CASSVDLSGANVLTF. CDR3 nucleotide sequence: TGTGCCAGCAGCGTAGATCTCTCTGGGGCCAACGTCCTGACTTTC.

This CDR3 is CSVLPSGRREQYF. CDR3 sequence (DNA): TGCAGCGTTCTTCCTAGCGGGAGGCGGGAGCAGTACTTC. The chain employs TRBV29-1 and TRBJ2-7; 11 bases align to TRBD2. Germline trimming cut 5 bases from V and 7 bases from J; bases unmatched to any gene: 7. This CDR3 region has 13 residues. CDR1 is SQVTM and CDR2 is ANQGSEA in the germline V gene.

As DNA, the CDR3 is TGTGCCAGTAGTCCGCAGCGGGATTCACCCCTCCACTTT. Translated: CASSPQRDSPLHF. The chain joins TRBV19 to TRBJ1-6; D gene unclear. Germline CDR1 LNHDA, CDR2 SQIVND (reference sequence). Trimming took 5 bases from V and 8 from J, leaving 10 bases between them. CDR3 size: 13 residues.

Of note for this clone: One end of the junction is discordant with germline, which a read error may explain. The chain uses TRBV14 and TRBJ2-7; D is perhaps TRBD1 (5 bases). This CDR3 is 16 amino acids long. CDR1 and CDR2 (germline): SGHDN, FVKESK. CDR3 coding DNA: TGTGCCAGCAGCGAAGAAAGCAGTTTGTGGGGCTCCGAGCAGTACTTC. Amino acid sequence: CASSEESSLWGSEQYF.

This rearrangement joins TRBV6-1 to TRBJ1-2; tentative D call: TRBD1 (5 bases). Trimming removed 2 bases from V and 4 bases from J, with 11 bases in between. Germline loops: CDR1 MNHNS, CDR2 SASEGT. CDR3 length equals 14 residues. CDR3 sequence (DNA): TGTGCCAGCAGTGAAAGGGGTAAGGCCTATGGCTACACCTTC. Protein sequence: CASSERGKAYGYTF.

The chain carries TRBV24-1 and TRBJ2-1; tentative D call: TRBD1 (5 bases). Germline CDR1 reads KGHDR; CDR2 reads SFDVKD. The CDR3 has 15 residues. V dropped 3 bases and J dropped 3 bases, with 11 bases sitting between them. CDR3: CATSDRQNFYNEQFF. CDR3 DNA: TGTGCCACCAGTGATCGACAGAATTTCTACAATGAGCAGTTCTTC.

The chain joins TRBV4-3 to TRBJ2-2, with D tentatively TRBD2 (6 bases). From germline, CDR1 is LGHNA and CDR2 YSLEER. CDR3 size: 17 residues. The V gene lost 1 base and the J gene lost 2 bases, with 14 bases spanning the gap. CDR3 amino acids: CASSQGIPSVNTGELFF. CDR3 nucleotides: TGCGCCAGCAGCCAAGGAATCCCTAGCGTTAACACCGGGGAGCTGTTTTTT.

V is TRBV5-1 and J is TRBJ2-1; 10 bases match TRBD2. Per germline, CDR1 SGHRS and CDR2 YFSETQ. The V and J ends lost 5 bases and 5 bases, in that order; junction bases with no gene match: 7. The CDR3 totals 15 residues. Here the CDR3 reads CASREGLAFHNEQFF. The CDR3 region has the DNA TGCGCCAGCAGGGAGGGACTAGCGTTCCACAATGAGCAGTTCTTC.

J is TRBJ2-2 and V is TRBV4-1, with a weak D call TRBD1 (6 bases). The length of the CDR3 is 16 residues. Trimming removed 2 bases at V and 6 bases at J, with 16 bases between. CDR1 and CDR2 (germline): MGHRA, YSYEKL. CDR3 amino acids: CASSQRATGLAGELFF. DNA of the CDR3: TGCGCCAGCAGCCAACGGGCCACAGGGCTAGCCGGGGAGCTGTTTTTT.